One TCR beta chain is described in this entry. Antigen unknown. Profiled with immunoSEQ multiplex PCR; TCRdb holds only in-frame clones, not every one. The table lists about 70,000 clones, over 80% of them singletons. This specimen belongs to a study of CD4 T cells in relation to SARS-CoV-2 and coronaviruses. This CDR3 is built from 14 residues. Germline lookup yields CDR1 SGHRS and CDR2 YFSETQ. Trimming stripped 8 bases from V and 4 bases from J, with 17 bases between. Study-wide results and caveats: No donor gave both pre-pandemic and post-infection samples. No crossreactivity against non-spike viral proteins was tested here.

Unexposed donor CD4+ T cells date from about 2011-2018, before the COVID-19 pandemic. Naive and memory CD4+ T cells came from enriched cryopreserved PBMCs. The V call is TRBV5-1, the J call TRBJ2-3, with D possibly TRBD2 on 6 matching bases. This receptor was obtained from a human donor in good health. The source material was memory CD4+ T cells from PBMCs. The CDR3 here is CASEMEGIADTQYF. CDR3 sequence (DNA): TGCGCCAGTGAGATGGAGGGGATTGCAGATACGCAGTATTTT.